The present T cell receptor beta chain was sequenced within a study of blood T cell repertoires in COVID-19. Generated by immunoSEQ multiplex PCR, the TCRdb table keeps only in-frame clones and is missing some. The sample contains 180,000 or so clones, about 78% of which appear only once. The CDR3 totals 15 residues. Germline CDR1 MDHEN, CDR2 SYDVKM. V gave up 4 bases and J gave up 3 bases, with 15 bases separating them. This receptor was identified in a woman in her forties or fifties with active or convalescent COVID-19. The V gene is TRBV28, the J gene TRBJ1-1, with D possibly being TRBD1 (5 bases). Sequenced: peripheral blood. CDR3 nucleotide sequence: TGTGCCAGCAGTTCCTGGGGCGGCTCGGACACTGAAGCTTTCTTT. Translated: CASSSWGGSDTEAFF. Combining the CDR3 with reference TRBV28 and TRBJ1-1 gives the whole variable domain DVKVTQSSRYLVKRTGEKVFLECVQDMDHENMFWYRQDPGLGLRLIYFSYDVKMKEKGDIPEGYSVSREKKERFSLILESASTNQTSMYLCASSSWGGSDTEAFFGQGTRLTVV.